Listed below are T cell receptor beta chains from one sample, sequenced in a study of blood T cell repertoires in COVID-19. Generated by immunoSEQ multiplex PCR, the TCRdb table keeps only in-frame clones and is missing some. Of roughly 160,000 clones detected, 88% appear once; the ten largest clones hold 2% to 2.5%. The sample was peripheral blood. Source of these receptors: a man in his fifties who had recovered from COVID-19. CDR3s include the opening cysteine and the closing phenylalanine or tryptophan. The D gene is left open where the match is weak. The listing skips clone size in some rows; elsewhere it reads once, few, many or a size class.

clone_size: once
v_call: TRBV7-3
d_call: TRBD1
j_call: TRBJ2-5
cdr3_nt: TGTGCCAGCAGCTTATTACAGGGGGCCGAGCCTCAGTACTTC
cdr3_aa: CASSLLQGAEPQYF

clone_size: once
v_call: TRBV27
d_call: TRBD1
j_call: TRBJ1-2
cdr3_nt: TGTGCCACCCGAACCATGGGGACAGGGAATGGCTACACCTTC
cdr3_aa: CATRTMGTGNGYTF

clone_size: -
v_call: TRBV28
d_call: TRBD1
j_call: TRBJ1-2
cdr3_nt: TGTGCCATAGGCAAGGGGGCGCGTAACTATGGCTACACCTTC
cdr3_aa: CAIGKGARNYGYTF

clone_size: -
v_call: TRBV5-6
d_call: TRBD1
j_call: TRBJ2-7
cdr3_nt: TGTGCCAGCCACCGGACAGGGTATAGTACCTACGAGCAGTACTTC
cdr3_aa: CASHRTGYSTYEQYF

clone_size: -
v_call: TRBV7-8
d_call: TRBD2
j_call: TRBJ2-2
cdr3_nt: TGTGCCAGCAGCTTACTAGCGGGGGCGGGCGGGGAGCTGTTTTTT
cdr3_aa: CASSLLAGAGGELFF

clone_size: -
v_call: TRBV7-6
d_call: -
j_call: TRBJ2-5
cdr3_nt: TGTGCCAGCACCAAATCCTGGGGCCCCACAGAGACCCAGTACTTC
cdr3_aa: CASTKSWGPTETQYF

clone_size: few
v_call: TRBV27
d_call: TRBD1
j_call: TRBJ2-7
cdr3_nt: TGTGCCAGCAGCGACAGGGCTTTCTACGAGCAGTACTTC
cdr3_aa: CASSDRAFYEQYF

clone_size: -
v_call: TRBV19
d_call: -
j_call: TRBJ2-7
cdr3_nt: TGTGCCAGTAGTGCCCCCGGACAGAGCTCCTACGAGCAGTACTTC
cdr3_aa: CASSAPGQSSYEQYF

clone_size: -
v_call: TRBV5-4
d_call: -
j_call: TRBJ2-7
cdr3_nt: TGTGCCAGCAGCCCCCCTGACACAGCCTACGAGCAGTACTTC
cdr3_aa: CASSPPDTAYEQYF

clone_size: once
v_call: TRBV12-2
d_call: -
j_call: TRBJ1-6
cdr3_nt: TGTGCAAGTCGCCCCTGTAATATCTTTGGTCACAGGGGCGATAATTCACCCCTCCACTTT
cdr3_aa: CASRPCNIFGHRGDNSPLHF

clone_size: -
v_call: TRBV12-3/TRBV12-4
d_call: -
j_call: TRBJ2-7
cdr3_nt: TGTGCCAGCAGAATTACAACCTACGAGCAGTACTTC
cdr3_aa: CASRITTYEQYF

clone_size: once
v_call: TRBV23-1
d_call: TRBD2
j_call: TRBJ2-7
cdr3_nt: TGCGCCAGCAGTCAATTTAAACGTCGTGGCGGGAGCTCCTACGAGCAGTACTTC
cdr3_aa: CASSQFKRRGGSSYEQYF

clone_size: -
v_call: TRBV7-6
d_call: TRBD1
j_call: TRBJ1-6
cdr3_nt: TGTGCCAGCAGCTTAGTACAGGGGGCCAATTCACCCCTCCACTTT
cdr3_aa: CASSLVQGANSPLHF

clone_size: -
v_call: TRBV3-1/TRBV3-2
d_call: TRBD1
j_call: TRBJ1-6
cdr3_nt: TGTGCCAGCAGTGGGACCGGGACAGGGGTCTCACCCCTCCACTTT
cdr3_aa: CASSGTGTGVSPLHF

clone_size: -
v_call: TRBV2
d_call: -
j_call: TRBJ2-7
cdr3_nt: TGTGCCAGCAGGGCAGGGACCTACGAGCAGTACTTC
cdr3_aa: CASRAGTYEQYF

clone_size: -
v_call: TRBV7-6
d_call: -
j_call: TRBJ2-2
cdr3_nt: TGTGCCAGCAGCCGATCCACTAGTATGGGCACCGGGGAGCTGTTTTTT
cdr3_aa: CASSRSTSMGTGELFF

clone_size: -
v_call: TRBV5-1
d_call: -
j_call: TRBJ2-5
cdr3_nt: TGCGCCAGCAGCTTGTCGGGGGGCTGGCAAGAGACCCAGTACTTC
cdr3_aa: CASSLSGGWQETQYF

clone_size: -
v_call: TRBV5-6
d_call: -
j_call: TRBJ1-5
cdr3_nt: TGTGCCAGCAGCTCAATGTTGGAGGATAGCAATCAGCCCCAGCATTTT
cdr3_aa: CASSSMLEDSNQPQHF

clone_size: -
v_call: TRBV11-2
d_call: -
j_call: TRBJ2-1
cdr3_nt: TGTGCCAGCAGCTCCGGTGGGCCGCTGGGCAATGAGCAGTTCTTC
cdr3_aa: CASSSGGPLGNEQFF

clone_size: -
v_call: TRBV5-1
d_call: TRBD1
j_call: TRBJ1-1
cdr3_nt: TGCGCCAGCAGTCGGGACAGAAAGAACACTGAAGCTTTCTTT
cdr3_aa: CASSRDRKNTEAFF

clone_size: -
v_call: TRBV11-3
d_call: TRBD2
j_call: TRBJ2-3
cdr3_nt: TGTGCCAGCAGCTTAGGGACTAGCAGGACAGATACGCAGTATTTT
cdr3_aa: CASSLGTSRTDTQYF

clone_size: few
v_call: TRBV15
d_call: -
j_call: TRBJ1-5
cdr3_nt: TGTGCCACCAGCAGAGATTTAATTGCAGGGGGCAATCAGCCCCAGCATTTT
cdr3_aa: CATSRDLIAGGNQPQHF

clone_size: -
v_call: TRBV7-2
d_call: TRBD2
j_call: TRBJ2-7
cdr3_nt: TGTGCCAGCAGCGCGGGACTAGCGGGCCCCTACGAGCAGTACTTC
cdr3_aa: CASSAGLAGPYEQYF

clone_size: -
v_call: TRBV15
d_call: TRBD1
j_call: TRBJ1-6
cdr3_nt: TGTGCCACCTGGGACAGCCTAAGCTCCTATAATTCACCCCTCCACTTT
cdr3_aa: CATWDSLSSYNSPLHF

clone_size: -
v_call: TRBV10-3
d_call: TRBD1
j_call: TRBJ1-2
cdr3_nt: TGTGCCATCCGGACAGGGGACGGGGTGAAAGGCTACACCTTC
cdr3_aa: CAIRTGDGVKGYTF

clone_size: -
v_call: TRBV19
d_call: -
j_call: TRBJ1-5
cdr3_nt: TGTGCCAGTAGCCGGATGGGGGGTCAGCCCCAGCATTTT
cdr3_aa: CASSRMGGQPQHF

clone_size: -
v_call: TRBV6-5
d_call: TRBD1
j_call: TRBJ2-3
cdr3_nt: TGTGCCAGCAGAGCGCCCGGGACAGGGACAGATACGCAGTATTTT
cdr3_aa: CASRAPGTGTDTQYF

clone_size: -
v_call: TRBV5-4
d_call: TRBD1
j_call: TRBJ1-1
cdr3_nt: TGTGCCAGCAGCTTGGGGGACAGGGTAGGCTCTGAAGCTTTCTTT
cdr3_aa: CASSLGDRVGSEAFF

clone_size: -
v_call: TRBV7-6
d_call: TRBD2
j_call: TRBJ2-1
cdr3_nt: TGTGCCAGCAGCCCAATAGCGGGGGGGGACGGTGAGCAGTTCTTC
cdr3_aa: CASSPIAGGDGEQFF

clone_size: -
v_call: TRBV27
d_call: -
j_call: TRBJ2-7
cdr3_nt: TGTGCCAGCACCTTATCGGCGGGACCCCCATACGGCGAGCAGTACTTC
cdr3_aa: CASTLSAGPPYGEQYF

clone_size: once
v_call: TRBV6-2/TRBV6-3
d_call: TRBD1
j_call: TRBJ1-2
cdr3_nt: TGTGCCAGCAGTTACTCTACCCGGGACAGGGGGCGCGGTGGCTATGGCTACACCTTC
cdr3_aa: CASSYSTRDRGRGGYGYTF

clone_size: -
v_call: TRBV5-8
d_call: -
j_call: TRBJ1-2
cdr3_nt: TGTGCCAGCAGCTTGGAGCCTTATGGCTACACCTTC
cdr3_aa: CASSLEPYGYTF

clone_size: -
v_call: TRBV6-4
d_call: TRBD1
j_call: TRBJ2-2
cdr3_nt: TGTGCCACCCGAGACAGGGCCGGGGAGCTGTTTTTT
cdr3_aa: CATRDRAGELFF

clone_size: -
v_call: TRBV3-1/TRBV3-2
d_call: -
j_call: TRBJ1-6
cdr3_nt: TGTGCCAGCAGCCAAGATCCTCATTCACCCCTCCACTTT
cdr3_aa: CASSQDPHSPLHF

clone_size: -
v_call: TRBV18
d_call: -
j_call: TRBJ1-3
cdr3_nt: TGTGCCAGCTCTAGGGACACTCTCTCTGGAAACACCATATATTTT
cdr3_aa: CASSRDTLSGNTIYF

clone_size: -
v_call: TRBV12-3/TRBV12-4
d_call: -
j_call: TRBJ1-6
cdr3_nt: TGTGCCAGTACAGGGTTTCTCAATTCACCCCTCCACTTT
cdr3_aa: CASTGFLNSPLHF

clone_size: -
v_call: TRBV4-1
d_call: -
j_call: TRBJ2-5
cdr3_nt: TGCGCCAGCAGCCAAATCTCCGGCGGGGCCAGAGAGACCCAGTACTTC
cdr3_aa: CASSQISGGARETQYF

clone_size: -
v_call: TRBV19
d_call: -
j_call: TRBJ2-2
cdr3_nt: TGTGCCAGTACAGTAGCGGCAGGGGGTGCCGGGGAGCTGTTTTTT
cdr3_aa: CASTVAAGGAGELFF

clone_size: -
v_call: TRBV2
d_call: -
j_call: TRBJ1-2
cdr3_nt: TGTGCCAGCAGTTGGACAGACCAGAACTATGGCTACACCTTC
cdr3_aa: CASSWTDQNYGYTF

clone_size: -
v_call: TRBV5-1
d_call: -
j_call: TRBJ1-1
cdr3_nt: TGCGCCAGCACCGCGGAAGGGGGAAACACTGAAGCTTTCTTT
cdr3_aa: CASTAEGGNTEAFF

clone_size: -
v_call: TRBV29-1
d_call: -
j_call: TRBJ2-7
cdr3_nt: TGCAGCGTTGAATGGCAGGGCAGCGAGCAGTACTTC
cdr3_aa: CSVEWQGSEQYF

clone_size: -
v_call: TRBV27
d_call: -
j_call: TRBJ1-6
cdr3_nt: TGTGCCAGCAGGGACAGACTTTTGAGCTCCTATAATTCACCCCTCCACTTT
cdr3_aa: CASRDRLLSSYNSPLHF

clone_size: -
v_call: TRBV11-2
d_call: -
j_call: TRBJ2-1
cdr3_nt: TGTGCCAGCAGCTTCGGGGAAGAGCAGTTCTTC
cdr3_aa: CASSFGEEQFF

clone_size: -
v_call: TRBV6-2/TRBV6-3
d_call: TRBD1
j_call: TRBJ2-2
cdr3_nt: TGTGCCAGCAGTTACCCCTTTACAGGGGGCCGCACCGGGGAGCTGTTTTTT
cdr3_aa: CASSYPFTGGRTGELFF

clone_size: -
v_call: TRBV7-2
d_call: TRBD2
j_call: TRBJ2-5
cdr3_nt: TGTGCCAGCGAACTAGCGGGGGGGCTCGAGACCCAGTACTTC
cdr3_aa: CASELAGGLETQYF

clone_size: -
v_call: TRBV6-5
d_call: -
j_call: TRBJ1-5
cdr3_nt: TGTGCTGGAAACAGTAAGTCCGGGCATTTT
cdr3_aa: CAGNSKSGHF

clone_size: once
v_call: TRBV28
d_call: TRBD1
j_call: TRBJ1-2
cdr3_nt: TGTGCCAGCAGTTTACCGGACAGGGAGGGCTACACCTTC
cdr3_aa: CASSLPDREGYTF

clone_size: -
v_call: TRBV3-1/TRBV3-2
d_call: TRBD1
j_call: TRBJ2-1
cdr3_nt: TGTGCCAGCAGCCCCGACAGGGGGGCACACAATGAGCAGTTCTTC
cdr3_aa: CASSPDRGAHNEQFF

clone_size: -
v_call: TRBV19
d_call: TRBD1
j_call: TRBJ1-5
cdr3_nt: TGTGCCAGTAGTAGGACAGGGCTCGGGAGCAATCAGCCCCAGCATTTT
cdr3_aa: CASSRTGLGSNQPQHF

clone_size: -
v_call: TRBV3-1/TRBV3-2
d_call: -
j_call: TRBJ2-2
cdr3_nt: TGTGCCAGCAGCCAAGAACAGGGACCGAACACCGGACCTGAAACCGGGGAGCTGTTTTTT
cdr3_aa: CASSQEQGPNTGPETGELFF